This T cell receptor (beta chain) comes out of a study of cytomegalovirus exposure and HLA in healthy donors. Points on this clone: Its matching antigen is unknown.

With 60 Vbeta and 13 Jbeta primers, the PCR was carried out. Clones were read by immunoSEQ multiplex PCR, and TCRdb kept only the in-frame ones, dropping some. The table records under 200,000 clones, approximately 79% of them present only once. In germline, CDR1 is SGHRS, CDR2 YFSETQ. Trimming took 2 bases from V and 4 from J, leaving 21 bases between them. The CDR3 contains 17 residues. General study findings and limits: In a later analysis, common viral pathogens appeared linked to several of the most significant clusters.

The genes are TRBV5-1 and TRBJ1-1, with a possible D match to TRBD1 (6 bases). This clonotype was sampled from a middle-aged woman in good health and CMV-seronegative. Sequencing input: PBMCs. CDR3 residues: CASSFVLGEGGGTEAFF. CDR3 in DNA: TGCGCCAGCAGCTTCGTACTCGGGGAGGGGGGGGGCACTGAAGCTTTCTTT.